Included here is one TCR beta chain sequence, with context. The antigen is undetermined. The junction shows a germline mismatch at one end, possibly a read error. The data were obtained in a study of beta chain features in type 1 diabetes. Findings and caveats of the study: Patients with Type 1 diabetes showed moderately but significantly shorter TCRB CDR3s in all four CD4+ subsets.

The authors reverse transcribed all of the isolated RNA, so sequencing captured expressed TCRB transcripts. Method: immunoSEQ multiplex PCR; TCRdb's copy keeps in-frame clones and lacks some. The profile shows fewer than 900,000 clones, 15% to 20% of them singletons. The sample comprised naive CD4+ T cells from blood. The TCR originated in a woman younger than 35 in good health.

The CDR3 region has the DNA TGTGCTAGCAGCTTGGGTCGGCCCTCAGATACGCAGTATTTT. Its protein product is CASSLGRPSDTQYF. The chain links TRBV7-7 to TRBJ2-3; D not certain. This CDR3 contains 14 residues. Germline V CDR1 and CDR2: SSHAT, FNYEAQ (reference sequence).